The sequence of this T cell receptor (beta chain) was determined in a study of CD8+ T cells in alopecia areata. Treatment described: oral pan-JAK inhibitor, 5-10 mg twice daily. RNA was extracted and reverse transcribed into cDNA as the sequencing template. Profiled with immunoSEQ multiplex PCR; TCRdb holds only in-frame clones, not every one. The data show 100,000 to 150,000 clones, with over 55% seen just once and 5% to 7% held by the top ten. Study results and limitations: In scalp and blood, many expanded lesional clones persisted during tofacitinib.

With regard to this clone: No antigen is known for it.

This CDR3 region has 15 residues. Between the trimmed V and J ends, which lost 3 bases and 1 base, there was a span of 12 bases. Per germline, CDR1 PRHDT and CDR2 FYEKMQ (reference sequence). The sample here was CD4+ T cells sorted from blood, taken at week 4, from a patient treated with tofacitinib. The TCR was taken from a human donor with alopecia areata. The chain links TRBV13 to TRBJ1-1; D is perhaps TRBD1 (5 bases). The CDR3 bases are TGTGCCAGCAGCTTGTGGGGGGGATGGAACACTGAAGCTTTCTTT. This gives the protein CASSLWGGWNTEAFF.